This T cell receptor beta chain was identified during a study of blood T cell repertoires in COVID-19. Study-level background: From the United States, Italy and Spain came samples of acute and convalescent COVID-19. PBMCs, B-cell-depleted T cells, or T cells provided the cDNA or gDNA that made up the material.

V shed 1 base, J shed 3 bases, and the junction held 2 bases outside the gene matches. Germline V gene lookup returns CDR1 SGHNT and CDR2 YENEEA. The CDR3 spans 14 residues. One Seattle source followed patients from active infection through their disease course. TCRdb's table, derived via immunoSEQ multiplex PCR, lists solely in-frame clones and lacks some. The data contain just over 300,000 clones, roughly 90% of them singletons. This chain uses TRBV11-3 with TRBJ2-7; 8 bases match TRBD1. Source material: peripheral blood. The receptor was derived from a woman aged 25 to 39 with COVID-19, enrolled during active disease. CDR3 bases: TGTGCCAGCAGCTTAGGGGGACAGGACTACGAGCAGTACTTC. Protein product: CASSLGGQDYEQYF.